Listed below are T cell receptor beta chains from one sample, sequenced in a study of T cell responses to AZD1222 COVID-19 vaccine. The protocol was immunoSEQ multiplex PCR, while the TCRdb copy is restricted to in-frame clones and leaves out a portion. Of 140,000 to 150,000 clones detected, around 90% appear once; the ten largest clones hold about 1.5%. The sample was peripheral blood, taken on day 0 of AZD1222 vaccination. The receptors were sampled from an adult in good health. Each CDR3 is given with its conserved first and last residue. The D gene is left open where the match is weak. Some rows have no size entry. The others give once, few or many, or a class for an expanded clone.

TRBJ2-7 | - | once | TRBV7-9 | CASSPTVYEQYF | TGTGCCAGCAGCCCGACAGTCTACGAGCAGTACTTC
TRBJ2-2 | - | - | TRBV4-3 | CASSQVTGTGELFF | TGCGCCAGCAGCCAAGTGACGGGCACCGGGGAGCTGTTTTTT
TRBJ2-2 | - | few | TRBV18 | CASSSTNTGELFF | TGTGCCAGCTCATCGACGAACACCGGGGAGCTGTTTTTT
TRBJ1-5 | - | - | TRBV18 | CASSPLGAPLFQPQHF | TGTGCCAGCTCACCACTAGGGGCCCCATTATTTCAGCCCCAGCATTTT
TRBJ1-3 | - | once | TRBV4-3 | CASSQGSLSGNTIYF | TGCGCCAGCAGCCAAGGGTCCCTCTCTGGAAACACCATATATTTT
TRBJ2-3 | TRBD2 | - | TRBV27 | CASSSSGRDTDTQYF | TGTGCCAGCAGTTCTAGCGGGAGGGACACAGATACGCAGTATTTT
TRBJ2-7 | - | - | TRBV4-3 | CASSQVGGGIEQYF | TGCGCCAGCAGCCAAGTTGGAGGAGGGATCGAGCAGTACTTC
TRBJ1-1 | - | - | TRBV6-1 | CASSERDWGGTEAFF | TGTGCCAGCAGTGAACGAGACTGGGGGGGCACTGAAGCTTTCTTT
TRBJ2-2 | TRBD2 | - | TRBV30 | CAWLVTSGENTGELFF | TGTGCCTGGCTAGTAACTAGCGGGGAGAACACCGGGGAGCTGTTTTTT
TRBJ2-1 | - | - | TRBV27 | CASSLDWRGGNEQFF | TGTGCCAGCAGTTTGGACTGGCGGGGAGGAAATGAGCAGTTCTTC
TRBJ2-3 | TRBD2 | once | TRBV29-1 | CSVRLAATDTQYF | TGCAGCGTTCGACTAGCGGCAACAGATACGCAGTATTTT
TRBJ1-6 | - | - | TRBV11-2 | CASSLGAGGELLHF | TGTGCCAGCAGCTTAGGAGCGGGGGGGGAACTCCTCCACTTT
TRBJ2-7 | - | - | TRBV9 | CASSPGVSSYEQYF | TGTGCCAGCAGTCCAGGGGTTAGCTCCTACGAGCAGTACTTC
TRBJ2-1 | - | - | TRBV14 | CASSQLGVAEQFF | TGTGCCAGCAGCCAACTGGGGGTAGCGGAGCAGTTCTTC
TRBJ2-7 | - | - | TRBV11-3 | CASSTLLGEQYF | TGTGCCAGCAGCACCCTGCTGGGGGAGCAGTACTTC
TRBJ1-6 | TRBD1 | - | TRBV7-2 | CASSLGQRNSPLHF | TGTGCCAGCAGCTTGGGACAGCGTAATTCACCCCTCCACTTT
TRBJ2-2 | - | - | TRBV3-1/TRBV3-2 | CASSQDRGREGTGELFF | TGTGCCAGCAGCCAAGATCGAGGGCGGGAAGGCACCGGGGAGCTGTTTTTT
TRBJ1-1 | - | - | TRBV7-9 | CASRPPGTANTEAFF | TGTGCCAGCAGGCCACCCGGGACGGCGAACACTGAAGCTTTCTTT
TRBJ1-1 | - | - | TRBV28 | CASSLDRVMNTEAFF | TGTGCCAGCAGCCTGGACAGAGTTATGAACACTGAAGCTTTCTTT
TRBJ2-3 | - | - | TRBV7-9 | CASRGGKDTQYF | TGTGCCAGCAGAGGGGGAAAAGATACGCAGTATTTT
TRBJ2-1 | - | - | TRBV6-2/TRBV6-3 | CASSYGARPEQFF | TGTGCCAGCAGTTACGGGGCTCGGCCTGAGCAGTTCTTC
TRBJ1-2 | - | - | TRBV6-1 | CASSEWGGAGYGYTF | TGTGCCAGCAGTGAGTGGGGGGGCGCAGGCTATGGCTACACCTTC
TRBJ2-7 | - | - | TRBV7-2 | CASSLGPAGMSSYEQYF | TGTGCCAGCAGCTTAGGGCCAGCGGGCATGAGCTCCTACGAGCAGTACTTC
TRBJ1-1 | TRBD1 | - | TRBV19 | CASSGGDRVNTEAFF | TGTGCCAGTAGTGGGGGGGACAGGGTGAACACTGAAGCTTTCTTT
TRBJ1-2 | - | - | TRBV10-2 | CATGTWSGGYTF | TGCGCCACCGGGACCTGGTCGGGTGGCTACACCTTC
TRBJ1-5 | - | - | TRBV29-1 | CSVGSGGGNQPQHF | TGCAGCGTTGGTTCCGGGGGGGGCAATCAGCCCCAGCATTTT
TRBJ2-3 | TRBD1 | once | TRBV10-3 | CAIRPGGLADTQYF | TGTGCCATCAGACCAGGGGGCTTGGCAGATACGCAGTATTTT
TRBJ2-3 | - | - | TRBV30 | CAWTPLGTSTDTQYF | TGTGCCTGGACCCCACTGGGGACTAGCACAGATACGCAGTATTTT
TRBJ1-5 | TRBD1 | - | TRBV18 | CASSPSGQGNQPQHF | TGTGCCAGCTCACCGTCGGGACAGGGTAATCAGCCCCAGCATTTT
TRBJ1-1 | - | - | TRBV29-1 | CSAGVIGTEAFF | TGCAGCGCTGGGGTTATTGGGACTGAAGCTTTCTTT
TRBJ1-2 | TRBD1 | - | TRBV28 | CASIPGTGSPYGYTF | TGTGCCAGCATCCCCGGGACAGGGTCCCCATATGGCTACACCTTC
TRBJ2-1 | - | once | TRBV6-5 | CASSTPHSEQFF | TGTGCCAGCAGCACCCCGCACAGTGAGCAGTTCTTC
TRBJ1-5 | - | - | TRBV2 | CASSEYQVNQPQHF | TGTGCCAGCAGTGAATATCAGGTGAATCAGCCCCAGCATTTT
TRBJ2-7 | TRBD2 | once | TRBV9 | CASSPEGGGLAGHEQYF | TGTGCCAGCAGCCCGGAGGGTGGGGGACTAGCGGGACACGAGCAGTACTTC
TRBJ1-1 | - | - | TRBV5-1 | CASSSGQNTEAFF | TGCGCCAGCAGCTCCGGACAGAACACTGAAGCTTTCTTT
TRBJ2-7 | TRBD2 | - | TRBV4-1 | CASSPSGTSGISYEQYF | TGCGCCAGCAGCCCCTCCGGGACTAGCGGCATAAGTTACGAGCAGTACTTC
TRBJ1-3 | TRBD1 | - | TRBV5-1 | CASSSGTAQGDTIYF | TGCGCCAGCAGCTCTGGGACAGCCCAGGGAGACACCATATATTTT
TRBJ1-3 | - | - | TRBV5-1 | CASSPLGHSGGNTIYF | TGCGCCAGCAGCCCCCTGGGCCACTCAGGAGGAAACACCATATATTTT
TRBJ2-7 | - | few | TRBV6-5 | CASSYVRTAQYEQYF | TGTGCCAGCAGTTACGTCCGTACAGCGCAATACGAGCAGTACTTC
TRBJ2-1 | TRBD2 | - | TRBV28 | CASSLRVLAGESNEQFF | TGTGCCAGCAGTTTAAGGGTTCTAGCGGGAGAATCCAATGAGCAGTTCTTC
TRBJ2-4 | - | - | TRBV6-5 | CASSPSLHIQYF | TGTGCCAGCAGTCCCAGTCTTCACATTCAGTACTTC